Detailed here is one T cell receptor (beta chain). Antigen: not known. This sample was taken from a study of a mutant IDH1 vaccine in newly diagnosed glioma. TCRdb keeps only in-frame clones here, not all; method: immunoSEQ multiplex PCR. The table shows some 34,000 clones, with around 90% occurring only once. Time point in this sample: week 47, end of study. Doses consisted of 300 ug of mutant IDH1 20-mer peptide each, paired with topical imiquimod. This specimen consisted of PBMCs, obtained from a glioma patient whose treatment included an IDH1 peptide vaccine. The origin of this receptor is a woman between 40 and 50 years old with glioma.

As DNA, the CDR3 is TGTGCCAGCAGTGAGAGACAGGGGGCGTACTACAATGAGCAGTTCTTC. The encoded protein is CASSERQGAYYNEQFF. The chain joins TRBV6-1 to TRBJ2-1; 10 positions agree with TRBD1. V was clipped by 3 bases and J by 3 bases; unmatched bases: 5. This CDR3 region has 16 residues. Germline V gene sequence: CDR1 MNHNS, CDR2 SASEGT.